This is a list of T cell receptor beta chains from one sample in a study of blood T cell repertoires in COVID-19. Repertoires were generated with immunoSEQ multiplex PCR, while TCRdb's copy carries only in-frame clones and drops some. The sample records about 190,000 clones, around nine tenths being singletons. The material sequenced was peripheral blood. All receptors derive from a middle-aged woman who had recovered from COVID-19. CDR3s include the opening cysteine and the closing phenylalanine or tryptophan. A D gene is named only where the DNA matches it firmly. The listing skips clone size in some rows; elsewhere it reads once, few, many or a size class.

v_call	clone_size	d_call	j_call	cdr3_nt	cdr3_aa
TRBV5-1	.	TRBD1	TRBJ1-6	TGCGCCAGCAGCTTGCAACCGGGACAGGAAAATTCACCCCTCCACTTT	CASSLQPGQENSPLHF
TRBV3-1/TRBV3-2	.	TRBD1	TRBJ2-7	TGTGCCAGCAGCCAAGTGACAGGGCTCACCTACGAGCAGTACTTC	CASSQVTGLTYEQYF
TRBV27	.	.	TRBJ1-1	TGTGCCAGCAGCAAATTGGGGCTTAACACTGAAGCTTTCTTT	CASSKLGLNTEAFF
TRBV27	.	.	TRBJ2-1	TGTGCCAGCAGTTTGGGGGGGCAGTTCTACAATGAGCAGTTCTTC	CASSLGGQFYNEQFF
TRBV3-1/TRBV3-2	once	.	TRBJ2-2	TGTGCCAGCAGCCAATGGGCAGGGAACACCGGGGAGCTGTTTTTT	CASSQWAGNTGELFF
TRBV3-1/TRBV3-2	.	TRBD2	TRBJ2-5	TGTGCCAGCAGCCAAGAGACTAGCGGGAGTTCGGAGACCCAGTACTTC	CASSQETSGSSETQYF
TRBV29-1	.	.	TRBJ1-4	TGCAGCGTTCTGAGGAGGAATGGGGAAAAACTGTTTTTT	CSVLRRNGEKLFF
TRBV7-2	few	.	TRBJ1-6	TGTGCCAGCAGCTTACCAGGAAAAGGCTCCTATAATTCACCCCTCCACTTT	CASSLPGKGSYNSPLHF
TRBV4-1	once	.	TRBJ2-1	TGCGCCAGCAGCCAAGATCTAGAAGTATTCGGCAATGAGCAGTTCTTC	CASSQDLEVFGNEQFF
TRBV7-5	.	.	TRBJ2-1	TGTGCCAGAAGCTTGCGCAATGAGCAGTTCTTC	CARSLRNEQFF